This TCR beta chain stems from a study of T cells of healthy individuals. This clonotype was observed a few times. TCRdb re-analysed the 5' RACE reads in MiXCR, keeping a single row per CDR3 protein. The sample shows tens of thousands of distinct CDR3 sequences, 15% to 20% of them seen only once. The V gene's germline CDR1 is SGHTA and CDR2 FQGNSA. This CDR3 is built from 18 residues. V gave up 4 bases and J gave up 8 bases; unmatched junction bases: 14. V gene TRBV7-2 combines with J gene TRBJ2-1; TRBD2 matches at 13 bases. The origin of this receptor is a human donor in good health. The DNA of the CDR3 is TGTGCCAGCAGCTCAAGGACTAGCGGGAGTTTGCGTAGCCATGAGCAGTTCTTC. Translating gives CASSSRTSGSLRSHEQFF. The complete variable domain, with remaining parts taken from reference TRBV7-2 and TRBJ2-1, reads GAGVSQSPSNKVTEKGKDVELRCDPISGHTALYWYRQSLGQGLEFLIYFQGNSAPDKSGLPSDRFSAERTGGSVSTLTIQRTQQEDSAVYLCASSSRTSGSLRSHEQFFGPGTRLTVL.